Listed here are 28 T cell receptor beta chains from one sample, sequenced in a study of metastatic and nonmetastatic thyroid tumors. TCRdb called clones again from the PCR reads with MiXCR. There are over 25,000 clones in the sample; 20% occur only once, and approximately 8% lies in the top ten. Every patient was untreated before thyroid surgery. The sample consisted of blood. The receptors stem from a female donor with papillary thyroid cancer or a benign thyroid nodule (not recorded which). Some clones in this sample may be carry-over from other donors' samples.

This clone appeared many times. This rearrangement joins TRBV20-1 to TRBJ2-1; D possibly corresponds to TRBD1 (6 bases). V lost 2 bases to trimming and J lost 3 bases, with 14 bases between them. The CDR3 spans 15 residues. The germline V gene encodes CDR1 DFQATT and CDR2 SNEGSKA (reference sequence). CDR3 in DNA: TGCAGTGCTAGACGGTTAGAGGACAGCTACAATGAGCAGTTCTTC. Amino acid sequence: CSARRLEDSYNEQFF.

In its sample, this clone ranks as medium-sized (0.01 to 0.1%). The J gene is TRBJ2-1, the V gene TRBV3-1; D gene uncertain. The germline gives CDR1 LGHDT, CDR2 YNNKEL (reference sequence). The CDR3 has 13 amino acids. V was shortened by 4 bases and J by 10 bases, with 14 bases between the two germline ends. The CDR3 loop is CASSLAGPGEQFF. The DNA for the CDR3 is TGTGCCAGCAGCCTCGCTGGACCCGGGGAGCAGTTCTTC.

This clone came up many times. The rearrangement uses TRBV27 and TRBJ1-4; the match to TRBD1 covers 7 bases. Germline V lookup: CDR1 MNHEY, CDR2 SMNVEV (reference sequence). The V segment lost 6 bases and the J segment 8 bases; nucleotides outside the gene matches: 3. The CDR3 is 12 residues long. The CDR3 region is CASRTGYEKLFF. The CDR3 region has the DNA TGTGCCAGCAGGACAGGGTACGAAAAACTGTTTTTT.

This clone was recorded at least ten times. The V gene is TRBV24-1, the J gene TRBJ2-4, with 9 bases lining up with TRBD1. There are 15 residues in the CDR3. The trim removed 4 bases at V and 4 bases at J, leaving 4 bases unmatched. Looked up from germline, CDR1 is KGHDR and CDR2 is SFDVKD. CDR3 DNA sequence: TGTGCCACCAGTGAGCCGGGACAGGGAAAAAACATTCAGTACTTC. Protein: CATSEPGQGKNIQYF.

This clone came up many times. V usage is TRBV20-1 and J usage is TRBJ1-1; D is uncertain. V lost 2 bases and J lost 2, with 9 bases in between. Germline V gives CDR1 DFQATT, CDR2 SNEGSKA (reference sequence). CDR3 length: 13 amino acids. This CDR3 reads CSARRELNTEAFF. In DNA, the CDR3 is TGCAGTGCTAGACGGGAATTAAACACTGAAGCTTTCTTT.

This chain joins TRBV7-8 and TRBJ2-3, with D tentatively TRBD2 (6 bases). V lost 3 bases and J 6 bases, leaving 13 bases between the germline ends. Germline V lookup: CDR1 SGHVS, CDR2 FQNEAQ. The CDR3 is 14 amino acids. The CDR3 nucleotides are TGTGCCAGCAGCTTTAGCGGTTTGGGGGATACGCAGTATTTT. It encodes CASSFSGLGDTQYF.

On this clone itself: The junction and the germline gene differ at one end; a read error may be behind it. The genes are TRBV7-7 and TRBJ2-2; no clear D. Germline values: CDR1 SSHAT, CDR2 FNYEAQ (reference sequence). The CDR3 totals 15 residues. In DNA form, the CDR3 reads TGTGCTAGCAGCCAAACAGTGGCGGACACCGGGGAGCTGTTTTTT. It specifies CASSQTVADTGELFF.

V gene TRBV28 combines with J gene TRBJ2-3; D is ambiguous. Trimming cost V 4 bases and J 2 bases, with 16 bases left between them. This CDR3 comprises 16 residues. From germline, CDR1 is MDHEN and CDR2 SYDVKM. CDR3 sequence (DNA): TGTGCCAGCAGTTCCCCCCTGAGGATTAACACAGATACGCAGTATTTT. Protein: CASSSPLRINTDTQYF.

V usage is TRBV5-8 and J usage is TRBJ2-3, with D maybe TRBD2 (6 bases). The CDR3 spans 15 residues. Trimming removed 2 bases at V and 3 bases at J, with 13 bases between. Germline V gives CDR1 SGHTS, CDR2 YDEGEE. The CDR3 reads CASSFGGWRTDTQYF. The CDR3 DNA reads as TGTGCCAGCAGCTTCGGGGGTTGGCGGACAGATACGCAGTATTTT. The entire variable domain, with the rest obtained from reference TRBV5-8 and TRBJ2-3, is as follows: EAGVTQSPTHLIKTRGQQATLRCSPISGHTSVYWYQQALGLGLQFLLWYDEGEERNRGNFPPRFSGRQFPNYSSELNVNALELEDSALYLCASSFGGWRTDTQYFGPGTRLTVL.

This clone was detected ten times or more. The V call is TRBV27, the J call TRBJ2-7, with D uncertain. Trimming left V 5 bases short and J 0 bases short, with 11 bases between. This CDR3 comprises 14 residues. Germline loops: CDR1 MNHEY, CDR2 SMNVEV (reference sequence). The CDR3 region has the DNA TGTGCCAGCAGTCCCGATAGAAACTCCTACGAGCAGTACTTC. As protein: CASSPDRNSYEQYF.

This clone was seen only a few times. J is TRBJ2-1 and V is TRBV28; TRBD1 might be the D (6 bases). The germline CDR1 and CDR2 sequences are MDHEN and SYDVKM. V shed 6 bases and J shed 2 bases, with 11 bases lying between them. This CDR3 region has 14 residues. CDR3 residues: CASREDSPYNEQFF. Here the CDR3 DNA reads TGTGCCAGCAGGGAGGACAGCCCCTACAATGAGCAGTTCTTC.

This clone was observed at least ten times. This rearrangement joins TRBV15 to TRBJ2-3; 14 positions agree with TRBD2. CDR1 is LNHNV, CDR2 YYDKDF, per germline (reference sequence). V gave up 4 bases and J gave up 6 bases; unmatched junction bases: 9. The CDR3 is made up of 17 amino acids. The CDR3 sequence is CATSTGLAGVVMDTQYF. The CDR3 coding sequence is TGTGCCACCAGCACGGGACTAGCGGGAGTCGTTATGGATACGCAGTATTTT.

This clone was observed a handful of times. The chain uses TRBV27 and TRBJ2-1; no clear D gene. Germline values: CDR1 MNHEY, CDR2 SMNVEV (reference sequence). Trimming left V 0 bases short and J 7 bases short, with 7 bases between. The CDR3 totals 13 residues. CDR3 DNA: TGTGCCAGCAGTTTATCGAGACGGAATGAGCAGTTCTTC. The encoded protein is CASSLSRRNEQFF.

Many counts were recorded for this clone. V usage is TRBV20-1 and J usage is TRBJ1-5; no firm D call. The CDR3 is made up of 14 amino acids. V lost 3 bases and J lost 8, with 17 bases in between. Germline CDR1 and CDR2: DFQATT and SNEGSKA (reference sequence). The CDR3 is CSASSSGLGEPQHF. The DNA of the CDR3 is TGCAGTGCTAGTTCTAGCGGTTTGGGCGAGCCCCAGCATTTT.

This clone was seen ten or more times. This chain joins TRBV11-2 and TRBJ2-7, with no clear D. CDR1 is SGHAT, CDR2 FQNNGV, per germline. CDR3 length equals 14 residues. V was cut by 8 bases and J by 5 bases, with 19 bases left in between. CDR3 sequence: CASASGPKSHEQYF. The DNA for the CDR3 is TGTGCCAGCGCCTCCGGGCCAAAATCCCACGAGCAGTACTTC.

CDR3 amino acids: CASSLMPMDVAFF. The CDR3, as DNA: TGTGCCAGCAGTTTAATGCCAATGGATGTAGCTTTCTTT. The chain links TRBV28 to TRBJ1-1, with D hard to call. The CDR3 consists of 13 residues. Germline V gene sequence: CDR1 MDHEN, CDR2 SYDVKM. Trimming left V 2 bases short and J 10 bases short, with 14 bases between.

This clone showed up many times. The chain joins TRBV29-1 to TRBJ1-2, with 8 bases matching TRBD1. This CDR3 contains 13 residues. The junction had 11 bases not matched to a gene; V was cut back by 6 bases and J by 8 bases. CDR1 and CDR2 (germline): SQVTM, ANQGSEA. Written as DNA, the CDR3 is TGCAGCGTAGCTGGTTCAGGGGGCATGGGCTACACCTTC. This codes for CSVAGSGGMGYTF. The full variable domain, with the rest looked up from reference TRBV29-1 and TRBJ1-2, is SAVISQKPSRDICQRGTSLTIQCQVDSQVTMMFWYRQQPGQSLTLIATANQGSEATYESGFVIDKFPISRPNLTFSTLTVSNMSPEDSSIYLCSVAGSGGMGYTFGSGTRLTVV.

Many counts were recorded for this clone. The chain employs TRBV5-1 and TRBJ2-7; no clear D gene. The CDR3 is 14 residues long. Germline values: CDR1 SGHRS, CDR2 YFSETQ. V lost 0 bases and J 2 bases, leaving 9 bases between the germline ends. The CDR3 sequence is CASSLAAAAYEQYF. The CDR3, as DNA: TGCGCCAGCAGCTTGGCCGCGGCAGCCTACGAGCAGTACTTC.

This clone has only a few counts. V and J are TRBV28 and TRBJ2-7, with 8 bases that match TRBD1. With 6 bases clipped from V and 0 bases from J, the junction kept 13 bases outside the gene matches. Germline assignment: CDR1 MDHEN and CDR2 SYDVKM. The CDR3 loop spans 17 amino acids. As DNA, the CDR3 is TGTGCCAGCAGCTTAAACAGGGGGGCAAGGAGCTCCTACGAGCAGTACTTC. Translating gives CASSLNRGARSSYEQYF.

This clone showed up just a few times. The V gene is TRBV20-1, the J gene TRBJ2-1; TRBD2 matches at 8 bases. CDR3 length: 13 amino acids. CDR1 and CDR2 from the germline V gene are DFQATT and SNEGSKA (reference sequence). V trimming: 7 bases; J trimming: 9 bases; junction bases outside the gene matches: 11. The CDR3: CSGGGPASGEQFF. The CDR3, as DNA: TGCAGTGGCGGGGGGCCCGCTTCGGGTGAGCAGTTCTTC.

In this sample, this clone turned up a few times. This chain links TRBV6-2 or TRBV6-3 with TRBJ2-1, with D uncertain. The CDR3 covers 14 residues. V was cut by 7 bases and J by 0 bases, with 10 bases left in between. Germline-derived CDR1 and CDR2 are MNHEY and SVGEGT. The CDR3 region has the DNA TGTGCCAGCAACGGACCGATCTCCTACAATGAGCAGTTCTTC. It yields the protein CASNGPISYNEQFF.

There are many counts of this clone. This rearrangement joins TRBV2 to TRBJ2-5, with 14 bases lining up with TRBD2. This CDR3 region has 18 residues. V shed 4 bases, J shed 5 bases, and the junction held 12 bases outside the gene matches. CDR1 is SNHLY, CDR2 FYNNEI, per germline. CDR3: CASSAPPGLAGVGETQYF. The CDR3 nucleotides are TGTGCCAGCAGTGCCCCCCCGGGACTAGCGGGAGTCGGGGAGACCCAGTACTTC.

This clone was seen many times. This chain connects TRBV19 to TRBJ1-3, with 7 bases matching TRBD1. V shed 7 bases and J 0 bases; nucleotides not matched to a gene: 6. Germline V gives CDR1 LNHDA, CDR2 SQIVND (reference sequence). The CDR3 is 15 residues long. The chain's CDR3 is CASKDRQVSGNTIYF. The CDR3 nucleotides read TGTGCCAGTAAGGACAGGCAAGTCTCTGGAAACACCATATATTTT.

This clone was observed at least ten times. Germline and junction disagree at one end, which may indicate a read error. The chain employs TRBV5-4 and TRBJ2-1, with D uncertain. The CDR3 spans 13 residues. From germline, CDR1 is SGHNT and CDR2 YYREEE (reference sequence). This CDR3 reads CASSFPSANEQSF. CDR3 coding DNA: TGTGCCAGCAGCTTTCCGTCGGCGAATGAGCAGTCCTTC.

Sample share makes this clone medium-sized (0.01 to 0.1%). In DNA, the CDR3 is TGCAGTGCTAGAGGGTCTAGCGGGAGTGTCTCCTACAATGAGCAGTTCTTC. It encodes CSARGSSGSVSYNEQFF. The V call is TRBV20-1, the J call TRBJ2-1; 10 bases match TRBD2. Losses at the gene ends were 1 base for V and 0 bases for J; bases not matched to a gene: 6. CDR1 is DFQATT, CDR2 SNEGSKA, per germline (reference sequence). The CDR3 is made up of 17 amino acids.

This clone was counted only a few times. The chain recombines TRBV12-3 or TRBV12-4 with TRBJ2-3; D is uncertain. Trimming pared 10 bases from V and 1 base from J, leaving 6 bases between. This CDR3 is built from 11 residues. This chain's CDR3 is CATQRTDTQYF. The CDR3 coding sequence is TGTGCCACCCAGCGCACAGATACGCAGTATTTT.

This clone was counted at least ten times. This chain links TRBV30 with TRBJ2-2, with 11 nucleotides matching TRBD2. The junction had 8 bases not matched to a gene; V was cut back by 8 bases and J by 6 bases. This CDR3 is built from 14 residues. The germline V gene has CDR1 GTSNPN and CDR2 SVGIG (reference sequence). The DNA of the CDR3 is TGTGCCGGGACGGGACTAGCGGTCGCCGGGGAGCTGTTTTTT. It is translated as CAGTGLAVAGELFF.

This clone was counted a few times. The chain recombines TRBV12-3 or TRBV12-4 with TRBJ2-1, with D perhaps matching TRBD1 or TRBD2 (6 bases each). There are 15 residues in the CDR3. Trimming cost V 5 bases and J 2 bases, with 13 bases left between them. This chain's CDR3 is CASSSGGGTYNEQFF. For the CDR3, the DNA is TGTGCCAGCAGTAGCGGAGGGGGAACCTACAATGAGCAGTTCTTC.